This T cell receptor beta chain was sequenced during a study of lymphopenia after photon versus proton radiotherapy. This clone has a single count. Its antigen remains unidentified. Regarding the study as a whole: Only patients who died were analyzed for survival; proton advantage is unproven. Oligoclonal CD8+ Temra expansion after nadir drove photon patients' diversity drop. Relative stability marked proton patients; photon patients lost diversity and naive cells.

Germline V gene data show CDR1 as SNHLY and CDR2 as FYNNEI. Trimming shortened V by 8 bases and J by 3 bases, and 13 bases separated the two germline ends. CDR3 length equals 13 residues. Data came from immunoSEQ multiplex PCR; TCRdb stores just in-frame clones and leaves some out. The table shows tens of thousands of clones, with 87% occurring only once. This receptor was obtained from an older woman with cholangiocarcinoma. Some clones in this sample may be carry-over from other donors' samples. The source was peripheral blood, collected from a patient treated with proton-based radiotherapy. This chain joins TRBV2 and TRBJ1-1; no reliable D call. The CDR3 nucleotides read TGTGCCAGCGCGACGAGCTGGGACACTGAAGCTTTCTTT. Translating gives CASATSWDTEAFF.